Each of the 26 T cell receptor beta chains below was sequenced from the same sample in a study of blood T cell repertoires in COVID-19. Using immunoSEQ multiplex PCR, the repertoire was profiled, and TCRdb retains in-frame clones only, with some absent. The table has 100,000 or so clones, more than 75% seen once; the top ten hold roughly 4.4%. The specimen was peripheral blood. The receptors here all came from a human donor in a cohort sampled during active COVID-19.

The chain combines TRBV7-3 with TRBJ1-1; D is ambiguous. V shed 2 bases and J shed 8 bases, with 15 bases lying between them. Germline loops: CDR1 SGHTA, CDR2 FQGTGA. The CDR3 totals 14 residues. CDR3 sequence: CASSLFWRAVEAFF. The CDR3 nucleotides are TGTGCCAGCAGCTTATTTTGGCGGGCAGTCGAAGCTTTCTTT.

The rearrangement joins TRBV6-4 to TRBJ2-7; possibly TRBD2 for D (5 bases). Germline loops: CDR1 MRHNA, CDR2 SNTAGT. This CDR3 has 12 amino acids. Between the trimmed V and J ends, which lost 5 bases and 6 bases, there was a span of 11 bases. As DNA, the CDR3 is TGTGCCAGCAGTTTGCGGGTGCTCGAGCAGTACTTC. Translating it yields CASSLRVLEQYF.

The chain links TRBV7-9 to TRBJ2-1, with TRBD1 matching 9 bases. Losses at the gene ends were 3 bases for V and 3 bases for J; bases not matched to a gene: 15. Germline V gene data show CDR1 as SEHNR and CDR2 as FQNEAQ (reference sequence). The CDR3 is 19 amino acids. Written as DNA, the CDR3 is TGTGCCAGCAGCTTTAAGACAGGGGGGTCTAGATGGTTCTACAATGAGCAGTTCTTC. It codes for CASSFKTGGSRWFYNEQFF.

The genes are TRBV5-1 and TRBJ2-2; 12 bases match TRBD2. J lost 13 bases, V lost 0 bases, and 4 bases had no gene match. The CDR3 is 14 amino acids. From germline, CDR1 is SGHRS and CDR2 YFSETQ. The CDR3 here is CASSLVLAGGRLFF. The DNA of the CDR3 is TGCGCCAGCAGCTTGGTACTAGCGGGGGGAAGGCTGTTTTTT.

This clone is a singleton in its sample. The V call is TRBV7-2, the J call TRBJ1-2, with 7 bases matching TRBD1. This CDR3 contains 14 residues. Losses at the gene ends were 5 bases for V and 10 bases for J; bases not matched to a gene: 13. Germline V gives CDR1 SGHTA, CDR2 FQGNSA. DNA for the CDR3: TGTGCCAGCAGCCCGACCGGCACAGGGGATGTCTACACCTTC. Amino acid sequence: CASSPTGTGDVYTF.

The rearrangement links TRBV21-1 to TRBJ1-5; TRBD1 is taken as the D call from the table, unchecked against the DNA. TRBV21-1 is noted as a pseudogene. The CDR3 runs 16 residues. The CDR3 region is CASSKEDRGCDQPQHF. As DNA, the CDR3 is TGTGCCAGCAGCAAAGAGGACAGGGGATGCGATCAGCCCCAGCATTTT.

This chain connects TRBV24-1 to TRBJ2-5; TRBD1 aligns across 11 bases. CDR1 and CDR2 (germline): KGHDR, SFDVKD. The CDR3 spans 15 residues. With 4 bases clipped from V and 4 bases from J, the junction kept 4 bases outside the gene matches. CDR3 amino acids: CATSDPGTGGETQYF. CDR3 nucleotide sequence: TGTGCCACCAGTGACCCGGGGACAGGGGGAGAGACCCAGTACTTC.

The CDR3 here is CASSRTVNQPQHF. In nucleotides, the CDR3 is TGTGCCAGCAGTCGGACAGTCAATCAGCCCCAGCATTTT. This chain links TRBV6-5 with TRBJ1-5, with D possibly TRBD1 on 6 matching bases. The CDR3 has 13 residues. The germline gives CDR1 MNHEY, CDR2 SVGAGI. Trimming took 5 bases from V and 3 from J, leaving 8 bases between them.

V gene TRBV2 combines with J gene TRBJ2-7, with D hard to call. The CDR3 loop spans 15 amino acids. From germline, CDR1 is SNHLY and CDR2 FYNNEI. The ends were cut back, 1 base at V and 5 bases at J, with 15 bases in the middle. The CDR3 protein is CASSEGLVVFHEQYF. CDR3 nucleotide sequence: TGTGCCAGCAGTGAAGGTTTGGTAGTATTCCACGAGCAGTACTTC.

The chain has TRBV5-1 and TRBJ2-1; D is unclear. The CDR3 sequence is 13 residues long. The V and J ends lost 2 bases and 8 bases respectively, with 11 bases between them. Germline CDR1 and CDR2: SGHRS and YFSETQ. The DNA of the CDR3 is TGCGCCAGCAGCTTACTATCCGGAGATGAGCAGTTCTTC. Translated: CASSLLSGDEQFF.

The V gene is TRBV6-1, the J gene TRBJ2-1; 8 bases are a match to TRBD2. CDR3 size: 16 residues. The V gene's germline CDR1 is MNHNS and CDR2 SASEGT. J lost 2 bases, V lost 4 bases, and 7 bases had no gene match. For the CDR3, the DNA is TGTGCCAGCAGTGGGCGTCGGGGGGGCACCTACAATGAGCAGTTCTTC. Translating it yields CASSGRRGGTYNEQFF.

The V call is TRBV6-1, the J call TRBJ1-6; 11 bases align to TRBD1. CDR3 length: 16 amino acids. Trimming at V came to 4 bases and at J to 5 bases, leaving 4 bases not matched to a gene. Per the germline V gene, CDR1 is MNHNS and CDR2 is SASEGT. The chain's CDR3 is CASSGGQGVNNSPLHF. In DNA, the CDR3 is TGTGCCAGCAGTGGGGGACAGGGGGTAAATAATTCACCCCTCCACTTT.

This sequence joins TRBV4-1 and TRBJ2-7, with D uncertain. V gave up 4 bases and J gave up 0 bases, with 7 bases separating them. The CDR3 has 13 amino acids. The V gene's germline CDR1 is MGHRA and CDR2 YSYEKL. CDR3 coding DNA: TGCGCCAGCAGCCCAGGCCCCTCCTACGAGCAGTACTTC. Protein: CASSPGPSYEQYF.

The V gene is TRBV3-1 (or the pseudogene TRBV3-2), the J gene TRBJ1-4; 7 bases match TRBD1. The germline gives CDR1 LGHDT, CDR2 YNNKEL (reference sequence). CDR3 size: 16 residues. The trim removed 0 bases at V and 8 bases at J, leaving 9 bases unmatched. CDR3 sequence (DNA): TGTGCCAGCAGCCAAGATAGGACAGGCGGTACCGAAAAACTGTTTTTT. As protein: CASSQDRTGGTEKLFF.

This chain connects TRBV7-2 to TRBJ1-1; the D gene is possibly TRBD1 (5 bases). This CDR3 comprises 15 residues. The germline gives CDR1 SGHTA, CDR2 FQGNSA. V was cut by 2 bases and J by 5 bases, with 15 bases left in between. CDR3 region: CASSLSAGVWTEAFF. For the CDR3, the DNA is TGTGCCAGCAGCTTATCAGCGGGGGTGTGGACTGAAGCTTTCTTT.

This clone appeared a few times. The chain links TRBV27 to TRBJ1-5, with 7 positions matching TRBD1. V shed 5 bases and J 6 bases; nucleotides not matched to a gene: 7. CDR1 MNHEY and CDR2 SMNVEV come from the germline V gene (reference sequence). This CDR3 contains 14 residues. This CDR3 is CASSPRQGGQPQHF. As DNA, the CDR3 is TGTGCCAGCAGTCCTCGACAGGGCGGTCAGCCCCAGCATTTT.

The V and J genes are TRBV29-1 and TRBJ1-2; D call uncertain. V was trimmed by 5 bases and J by 9 bases, leaving 13 bases between them. The CDR3 is 11 amino acids. The germline gives CDR1 SQVTM, CDR2 ANQGSEA. The CDR3 DNA sequence: TGCAGCGTTTATAAAGCCAAAAGCTACACCTTC. Protein: CSVYKAKSYTF. The complete variable domain, with remaining parts taken from reference TRBV29-1 and TRBJ1-2, reads SAVISQKPSRDICQRGTSLTIQCQVDSQVTMMFWYRQQPGQSLTLIATANQGSEATYESGFVIDKFPISRPNLTFSTLTVSNMSPEDSSIYLCSVYKAKSYTFGSGTRLTVV.

This sequence joins TRBV27 and TRBJ1-2; 8 positions agree with TRBD1. The CDR3 totals 14 residues. In germline, CDR1 is MNHEY, CDR2 SMNVEV (reference sequence). V lost 6 bases, J lost 2 bases, and 5 bases stayed unmatched. CDR3 coding DNA: TGTGCCAGCAGCGCTCGGACAGGGAACTATGGCTACACCTTC. Translation: CASSARTGNYGYTF.

This clone appeared a few times. The chain recombines TRBV4-2 with TRBJ2-7; D is perhaps TRBD2 (5 bases). V was cut by 0 bases and J by 2 bases, with 11 bases left in between. This CDR3 has 15 residues. The V gene's germline CDR1 is LGHNA and CDR2 YNFKEQ. The CDR3 nucleotides are TGTGCCAGCAGCCAAGAAAGGAGCGGTCCCTACGAGCAGTACTTC. Its protein is CASSQERSGPYEQYF.

This clone was observed at least ten times. Other DNA sequences in the sample encode the same CDR3. This chain joins TRBV4-1 and TRBJ1-2; D is perhaps TRBD1 (5 bases). The V and J ends lost 1 base and 2 bases respectively, with 5 bases between them. The CDR3 is 13 amino acids. Germline values: CDR1 MGHRA, CDR2 YSYEKL. CDR3 sequence (DNA): TGCGCCAGCAGCCAAGCAGGGAACTATGGCTACACCTTC. Translation gives CASSQAGNYGYTF.

V is TRBV9 and J is TRBJ1-2, with TRBD1 as a possible D gene (6 bases). Germline V gene data show CDR1 as SGDLS and CDR2 as YYNGEE. With 4 bases removed from V and 2 bases from J, the gap between germline ends came to 12 bases. CDR3 size: 14 residues. The CDR3 loop reads CASSRQGQNYGYTF. The CDR3 DNA reads as TGTGCCAGCAGCCGGCAGGGGCAGAACTATGGCTACACCTTC.

This sequence joins TRBV4-1 and TRBJ2-3; 7 nucleotides line up with TRBD1. J was trimmed by 5 bases and V by 0 bases; bases with no gene match: 8. Germline V gives CDR1 MGHRA, CDR2 YSYEKL. The CDR3 length is 16 residues. Here the CDR3 DNA reads TGCGCCAGCAGCCAAGATCCTCAGGGGGTGGTAGATACGCAGTATTTT. As protein: CASSQDPQGVVDTQYF.

CDR3: CASSYARVGYTEAFF. The CDR3 region has the DNA TGTGCCAGCAGCTACGCCAGGGTCGGGTACACTGAAGCTTTCTTT. This chain connects TRBV7-2 to TRBJ1-1; D may be TRBD1 (5 bases). CDR3 length equals 15 residues. CDR1 is SGHTA and CDR2 is FQGNSA in the germline V gene. V lost 4 bases and J lost 3, with 15 bases in between.

This clone is labeled as medium-sized (0.01 to 0.1%). V is TRBV6-6 and J is TRBJ1-5, with D unresolved. Germline loops: CDR1 MNHNY, CDR2 SVGAGI (reference sequence). The CDR3 extends over 10 amino acids. Trimming left V 6 bases short and J 11 bases short, with 8 bases between. CDR3 in amino acids: CASRREAQHF. The CDR3 DNA reads TGTGCCAGCAGGAGGGAAGCCCAGCATTTT.

The V and J genes are TRBV5-4 and TRBJ2-2, with 11 bases identical to TRBD2. Per germline, CDR1 SGHNT and CDR2 YYREEE (reference sequence). CDR3 length: 19 amino acids. The V gene end was trimmed by 2 bases and the J gene end by 4 bases; junction bases not matched to a gene: 13. The CDR3 is CASSFSGVAGGLSTGELFF. In nucleotides, the CDR3 is TGTGCCAGCAGCTTTTCTGGGGTAGCGGGGGGGCTGAGCACCGGGGAGCTGTTTTTT.

The chain uses TRBV7-9 and TRBJ2-5; 7 nucleotides match TRBD2. The CDR3 is 17 amino acids. The trim removed 1 base at V and 0 bases at J, leaving 8 bases unmatched. Germline V gene lookup returns CDR1 SEHNR and CDR2 FQNEAQ (reference sequence). This CDR3 is CASSLGLTSANQETQYF. Here the CDR3 DNA reads TGTGCCAGCAGCTTAGGTTTAACTAGCGCAAACCAAGAGACCCAGTACTTC.